Listed here are 28 T cell receptor beta chains from one sample, sequenced in a study of tumor-infiltrating lymphocytes in primary liver carcinoma. TCR beta cDNA was prepared out of 500 ng total RNA by means of a constant-region primer. Construction of TCR beta libraries relied on three successive nested multiplex PCR rounds employing slightly modified ARM-PCR. Rounds one and two of PCR, each of roughly 10 cycles, were primed with TRBV1-TRBV30 forward primers and a C-beta reverse primer. TCRdb independently ran MiXCR on the multiplex PCR reads; one entry per CDR3 protein. Of approximately 330,000 distinct CDR3 sequences listed, less than 70% are singletons. Germline DNA was also extracted, and blood RNA was taken from unsorted whole blood. Sequenced input: peripheral blood. The receptors come from a man aged 40-50 years with primary liver carcinoma and hepatitis B virus infection.

V gene TRBV5-4 combines with J gene TRBJ1-3; D gene uncertain. V lost 4 bases, J lost 0 bases, and 11 bases lay in between. The length of the CDR3 is 15 residues. Germline V CDR1 and CDR2: SGHNT, YYREEE (reference sequence). In DNA form, the CDR3 reads TGTGCCAGCAGCCACGACGGGGACTCTGGAAACACCATATATTTT. Its translation: CASSHDGDSGNTIYF.

A word on this clonotype: A much larger clone differs from this one at a single base, so this may be a read error. The chain couples TRBV4-1 to TRBJ2-5; TRBD1 matches at 11 bases. Germline V gives CDR1 MGHRA, CDR2 YSYEKL. The length of the CDR3 is 14 residues. The CDR3 region is CSSSYGQGAETQYF. CDR3 bases: TGCTCCAGCAGCTACGGACAGGGGGCCGAGACCCAGTACTTC.

This clonotype was found a few times. The chain links TRBV28 to TRBJ2-1; D may correspond to TRBD1 or TRBD2 (5 bases each). CDR1 MDHEN and CDR2 SYDVKM come from the germline V gene. The ends were cut back, 1 base at V and 2 bases at J, with 12 bases in the middle. The CDR3 extends over 16 amino acids. This CDR3 reads CASSLFGDATYNEQFF. CDR3 nucleotides: TGTGCCAGCAGTTTATTCGGGGACGCAACCTACAATGAGCAGTTCTTC.

This clonotype was detected ten times or more. Here the CDR3 reads CASSYTSGANVLTF. For the CDR3, the DNA is TGTGCCAGCAGTTACACCTCTGGGGCCAACGTCCTGACTTTC. The rearrangement joins TRBV6-2 or TRBV6-3 to TRBJ2-6, with no clear D. Trimming left V 2 bases short and J 0 bases short, with 2 bases between. The V gene's germline CDR1 is MNHEY and CDR2 SVGEGT. This CDR3 region has 14 residues.

Concerning this clonotype: A much more abundant neighbour one base away suggests this may be a read error. The rearrangement uses TRBV12-3 or TRBV12-4 and TRBJ2-3, with no clear D. V lost 6 bases and J 1 base, leaving 17 bases between the germline ends. The CDR3 runs to 16 residues. CDR3 sequence: CASSPGLSSGTDTQYF. In DNA form, the CDR3 reads TGTGCCAGCAGCCCCGGCCTTAGCAGTGGCACAGATACGCAGTATTTT.

The chain links TRBV7-9 to TRBJ2-3; TRBD2 matches 8 bases. The CDR3 has 14 amino acids. With V trimmed by 6 bases and J by 2 bases, 4 bases remained unmatched. The germline V gene encodes CDR1 SEHNR and CDR2 FQNEAQ (reference sequence). The CDR3 nucleotides are TGTGCCAGCAGATTTAGCGGGAACACAGATACGCAGTATTTT. It specifies CASRFSGNTDTQYF.

With respect to this clonotype: A much larger clone sits a single nucleotide away, making a read error possible. CDR3 sequence: CASGTRGANTDTQYF. The CDR3 nucleotides are TGTGCCAGCGGGACCCGAGGGGCGAACACAGATACGCAGTATTTT. This rearrangement joins TRBV6-5 to TRBJ2-3; either TRBD1 or TRBD2 may supply D (5 bases each). From germline, CDR1 is MNHEY and CDR2 SVGAGI. V dropped 8 bases and J dropped 2 bases, with 17 bases sitting between them. The CDR3 loop spans 15 amino acids.

This clonotype was detected once. An end of the junction does not agree with germline; a read error may underlie this. The genes are TRBV25-1 and TRBJ1-6, with 7 bases aligning to TRBD1. The CDR3 totals 13 residues. Germline loops: CDR1 MGHDK, CDR2 SYGVNS. As DNA, the CDR3 is TGTGCCAGCAGAACGACAGGGAATTCACCCCTCTGCTTT. It translates to CASRTTGNSPLCF.

The chain combines TRBV28 with TRBJ2-3, with TRBD2 identical over 8 bases. Per the germline V gene, CDR1 is MDHEN and CDR2 is SYDVKM. The CDR3 is 17 residues long. Germline trimming cut 4 bases from V and 7 bases from J; bases unmatched to any gene: 16. The CDR3 spells CASSSPQSGTRGYTQYF. The CDR3 coding sequence is TGTGCCAGCAGTTCCCCTCAATCCGGGACTAGGGGTTATACGCAGTATTTT.

This clonotype was detected a few times. This rearrangement joins TRBV10-1 to TRBJ2-7; D remains unclear. CDR1 is WNHNN and CDR2 is SYGVQD in the germline V gene (reference sequence). This CDR3 comprises 15 residues. V lost 3 bases to trimming and J lost 6 bases, with 18 bases between them. The chain's CDR3 is CASSDNLGISGEQYF. The CDR3 coding sequence is TGCGCCAGCAGTGACAATCTGGGGATTTCAGGCGAGCAGTACTTC.

There are a few counts of this clonotype. A much larger clone differs from this one at a single base, so this may be a read error. The V and J genes are TRBV12-3 or TRBV12-4 and TRBJ1-5; D perhaps matches TRBD1 (5 bases). Between the trimmed V and J ends, which lost 5 bases and 6 bases, there was a span of 17 bases. The CDR3 is made up of 15 amino acids. DNA of the CDR3: TGTGCCAGCAGTCCGGGCCAGGGATGGGGTCAGCCCCAGCATTTT. It codes for CASSPGQGWGQPQHF.

Turning to this clonotype: A read error may produce the germline difference seen at one junction end. The V gene is TRBV6-6, the J gene TRBJ1-4; D not certain. The CDR3 has 15 amino acids. Germline V gene lookup returns CDR1 MNHNY and CDR2 SVGAGI (reference sequence). CDR3 DNA: TGTGCCAGCAGTCCATCGCCGGGAGAGAATGAAAAACTGTTTTTC. Its protein is CASSPSPGENEKLFF.

The table lists this clonotype with a count of one. A much larger clonotype is one base distant, so this may be a read error. This rearrangement joins TRBV6-6 to TRBJ2-5, with 11 bases matching TRBD2. Germline V gene lookup returns CDR1 MNHNY and CDR2 SVGAGI (reference sequence). This CDR3 has 15 amino acids. Losses at the gene ends were 10 bases for V and 2 bases for J; bases not matched to a gene: 9. The CDR3 loop reads CANSDLAGGQETQYF. Here the CDR3 DNA reads TGTGCCAACAGCGACCTAGCGGGAGGACAAGAGACCCAGTACTTC.

In regard to this clonotype: Likely a read error: the CDR3 ends without its conserved phenylalanine or tryptophan. The chain recombines TRBV6-5 with TRBJ1-1; D unresolved. CDR1 is MNHEY, CDR2 SVGAGI, per germline. V gave up 1 base and J gave up 2 bases, with 11 bases separating them. There are 15 residues in the CDR3. Here the CDR3 reads CASSYYGVANTEAFI. The CDR3 nucleotides read TGTGCCAGCAGTTACTACGGGGTGGCCAACACTGAAGCTTTCATT.

On this clonotype: The junction differs from germline at one of its ends, possibly a read error. V usage is TRBV11-2 and J usage is TRBJ1-1; D is uncertain. CDR1 and CDR2 from the germline V gene are SGHAT and FQNNGV. The CDR3 covers 17 residues. CDR3 DNA: TGTGCCATCAGCTTAGATCACCTCAGGCGCATGAACACTGAAGCTTTCTTT. Amino acid sequence: CAISLDHLRRMNTEAFF.

A word on this clonotype: The junction and the germline gene differ at one end; a read error may be behind it. The chain uses TRBV11-1 and TRBJ2-1; maybe TRBD1 (6 bases). The CDR3 is made up of 15 amino acids. The germline V gene encodes CDR1 SGHAT and CDR2 FQDESV (reference sequence). CDR3 amino acids: CATSLGDKERDEQFF. CDR3 nucleotide sequence: TGTGCCACCAGCTTGGGGGACAAGGAGAGGGATGAGCAGTTCTTC.

Concerning this clonotype itself: A much larger clonotype is one base distant, so this may be a read error. This rearrangement joins TRBV10-2 to TRBJ2-5; TRBD2 agrees at 10 bases. The CDR3 has 15 residues. With 7 bases clipped from V and 1 base from J, the junction kept 6 bases outside the gene matches. Germline loops: CDR1 WSHSY, CDR2 SAAADI. The CDR3 coding sequence is TGCGCCAGCACTCTAGCGGGAGTCCCCCAAGAGACCCAGTACTTC. Its translation is CASTLAGVPQETQYF.

With regard to this clonotype: One junction end disagrees with the germline gene, perhaps due to a read error. The genes are TRBV2 and TRBJ2-7; D unclear. Germline V gene lookup returns CDR1 SNHLY and CDR2 FYNNEI. The CDR3 is 12 amino acids. CDR3 in DNA: TGTGCCAGCGGAGATGGCCCCTACGAGCGGTACTTC. Translating it yields CASGDGPYERYF.

Comment on this clonotype: Being one base from a much bigger clone, this may be a read error. The chain joins TRBV10-3 to TRBJ2-5, with 12 bases matching TRBD2. Germline V gives CDR1 ENHRY, CDR2 SYGVKD. This CDR3 contains 17 residues. Here the CDR3 reads CAINESASGREIETQYF. The CDR3 DNA follows: TGTGCCATCAATGAGTCGGCTAGCGGGAGGGAGATAGAGACCCAGTACTTC.

As regards this clonotype: At one boundary the junction diverges from the germline segment, which might be a read error. The chain couples TRBV11-2 to TRBJ2-1; 10 bases agree with TRBD2. This CDR3 is built from 14 residues. Germline assignment: CDR1 SGHAT and CDR2 FQNNGV. The CDR3 coding sequence is TGTGCCAGGAGCTTGAGCGGGAGGGCCTTCGAACAGTTCTTC. It is translated as CARSLSGRAFEQFF. Using reference TRBV11-2 and TRBJ2-1 for the parts outside the CDR3, the full variable domain is EAGVAQSPRYKIIEKRQSVAFWCNPISGHATLYWYQQILGQGPKLLIQFQNNGVVDDSQLPKDRFSAERLKGVDSTLKIQPAKLEDSAVYLCARSLSGRAFEQFFGPGTRLTVL.

Worth noting for this clonotype: One base away lies a much larger clone, so this may be a sequencing read error. The V call is TRBV5-4, the J call TRBJ2-7; D is perhaps TRBD1 (7 bases). This CDR3 is 16 amino acids long. Germline lookup yields CDR1 SGHNT and CDR2 YYREEE (reference sequence). CDR3 amino acids: CAISLVGPGGLYEQYF. CDR3 DNA sequence: TGTGCCATCAGCTTGGTCGGGCCAGGGGGGCTCTACGAGCAGTACTTC. The variable domain in full, completed from reference TRBV5-4 and TRBJ2-7, reads ETGVTQSPTHLIKTRGQQVTLRCSSQSGHNTVSWYQQALGQGPQFIFQYYREEENGRGNFPPRFSGLQFPNYSSELNVNALELDDSALYLCAISLVGPGGLYEQYFGPGTRLTVT.

The chain has TRBV12-3 or TRBV12-4 and TRBJ2-3; possible D gene TRBD2, 6 bases. The length of the CDR3 is 12 residues. The CDR3 spells CGSSSEGNTQYF. The CDR3 nucleotides are TGTGGGAGCAGTTCGGAGGGAAATACGCAGTATTTT.

The chain combines TRBV12-3 or TRBV12-4 with TRBJ1-1, with D hard to call. This CDR3 spans 13 amino acids. V dropped 1 base and J dropped 3 bases, with 6 bases sitting between them. The CDR3, as DNA: TGTGCCAGCAGTTTAGAAAGGGACACTGAAGCTTTCTTT. Translation gives CASSLERDTEAFF.

Turning to this clonotype: Because the CDR3 is missing its conserved closing phenylalanine or tryptophan, this is likely a read error. This chain connects TRBV4-2 to TRBJ2-7, with 14 bases aligning to TRBD2. Looked up from germline, CDR1 is LGHNA and CDR2 is YNFKEQ. J was trimmed by 0 bases and V by 4 bases; bases with no gene match: 14. The CDR3 length is 20 residues. CDR3 nucleotide sequence: TGTGCCAGCAGCCTGGACACGGGACTAGCGGGAGTCAGACGCTCCTACGAGCAGTACCTC. Its protein is CASSLDTGLAGVRRSYEQYL.

This clonotype appeared a single time. The junction does not match germline at one end; this may be a read error. The chain carries TRBV11-2 and TRBJ2-7, with 7 bases identical to TRBD1. Germline CDR1 and CDR2: SGHAT and FQNNGV. This CDR3 spans 17 amino acids. In nucleotides, the CDR3 is TGTGCCAGCAGCTTCTTCCTCCCACCGGACAGGCTAGGCGAGCGGTACTTC. As protein: CASSFFLPPDRLGERYF.

This rearrangement joins TRBV29-1 to TRBJ2-7; unclear D gene. V lost 4 bases to trimming and J lost 10 bases, with 20 bases between them. Per the germline V gene, CDR1 is SQVTM and CDR2 is ANQGSEA. This CDR3 has 13 residues. The CDR3 nucleotides read TGCAGCGTTGTGGGTACAGAGGCCTACTACCAGTACTTC. It codes for CSVVGTEAYYQYF.

This clonotype was seen ten or more times. The V gene is TRBV6-6, the J gene TRBJ2-7; no definite D call. The germline gives CDR1 MNHNY, CDR2 SVGAGI (reference sequence). V was shortened by 2 bases and J by 4 bases, with 6 bases between the two germline ends. CDR3 length equals 12 residues. The CDR3: CASSYNEYEQYF. The CDR3 bases are TGTGCCAGCAGTTACAACGAATACGAGCAGTACTTC.

On this clonotype: A much larger clone is a single base away; this may be a read error. The chain carries TRBV6-1 and TRBJ2-7; the match to TRBD1 covers 8 bases. The CDR3 consists of 15 residues. The V gene's germline CDR1 is MNHNS and CDR2 SASEGT. The CDR3 protein is CASSEVWDRSYKQYF. The CDR3, as DNA: TGTGCCAGCAGTGAAGTTTGGGACAGGTCCTACAAGCAGTACTTC.